A selection of T cell receptor beta chains follows, all from one sample in a study of blood T cell repertoires in COVID-19. Assay: immunoSEQ multiplex PCR; the TCRdb copy retains only in-frame clones and omits some. The sample has more than 200,000 clones; 84% are singletons. The sequenced sample consisted of peripheral blood. Receptors were obtained from a woman older than 75 with COVID-19, enrolled during active disease. Each CDR3 is given with its conserved first and last residue.

V gene | CDR3 protein
TRBV2 | CASRQGGTVGTQYF
TRBV6-6 | CASTWTAYNEQFF
TRBV11-2 | CASSGMRAEAFF
TRBV18 | CASSPLAGDSYEQYF
TRBV5-6 | CASSPGRTNQPQHF
TRBV28 | CASSLYGRGSNQPQHF
TRBV23-1 | CASSQTPLAKNIQYF
TRBV6-2/TRBV6-3 | CASSYILAGPNTGELFF
TRBV28 | CASSLGGLPGELFF
TRBV6-6 | CASNSDSNYGYTF
TRBV2 | CASRSGYLLYGYTF
TRBV27 | CASSTGLGGQPQHF
TRBV27 | CASSLRTSGGLYNEQFF
TRBV6-6 | CASSRPPGQGSEAFF
TRBV6-1 | CASSEASAGNYEQYF
TRBV7-9 | CASRLTGVDGAFF
TRBV2 | CASSRDTQETQYF
TRBV5-6 | CASSLLSSGGRTDTQYF
TRBV10-3 | CAIGKLAGGQETQYF
TRBV11-2 | CASSGGQGYNEQFF
TRBV2 | CASRRKGETQYF
TRBV7-9 | CASSLGLSGGINEQFF
TRBV18 | CASSPTREGTEAFF
TRBV24-1 | CATSDKTNTEAFF
TRBV5-3 | CARSLVSSGGCGTQYF
TRBV19 | CASSMGGWSTEAFF
TRBV27 | CASTLGGVSSGANVLTF